These T cell receptor beta chains were read from a single sample in a study of T cell responses to AZD1222 COVID-19 vaccine. The protocol was immunoSEQ multiplex PCR, while the TCRdb copy is restricted to in-frame clones and leaves out a portion. The sample carries under 85,000 clones, over 75% recorded once. Material: peripheral blood, obtained on day 0 of AZD1222 vaccination. Every receptor here comes from an adult in good health. Each CDR3 is given with its conserved first and last residue.

j_call	v_call	cdr3_aa
TRBJ1-2	TRBV12-3/TRBV12-4	CASSLSNYGYTF
TRBJ2-3	TRBV7-2	CASSLAVHGGLTDTQYF
TRBJ1-4	TRBV27	CASSSLEGREFEKLFF
TRBJ2-7	TRBV3-1/TRBV3-2	CASSRAGTEYEQYF
TRBJ1-5	TRBV7-6	CASSATGFDQPQHF
TRBJ1-3	TRBV15	CATSRDTGARSGNTIYF
TRBJ2-7	TRBV7-2	CASSSTSGTYEQYF
TRBJ2-1	TRBV5-6	CASSLGSALHFYYNEQFF
TRBJ2-3	TRBV5-1	CASSSSDTQYF
TRBJ2-1	TRBV7-2	CASSPHQGNNEQFF
TRBJ2-3	TRBV13	CASRPGLAVSDTQYF
TRBJ1-6	TRBV2	CASSGLYSPLHF
TRBJ2-1	TRBV19	CASSIDRSGADEQFF
TRBJ1-1	TRBV5-4	CASSWGQLDTEAFF
TRBJ2-5	TRBV4-1	CASSQVVGGPDKETQYF
TRBJ1-4	TRBV3-1/TRBV3-2	CASSPKSGNEKLFF
TRBJ2-5	TRBV3-1/TRBV3-2	CASSQDRGVGGETQYF
TRBJ1-1	TRBV28	CASTAGQVSSEAFF
TRBJ1-1	TRBV6-1	CASLSPEGGTEAFF
TRBJ1-6	TRBV19	CASRGAGKDSPLHF
TRBJ2-1	TRBV2	CASMTGVSYNEQFF
TRBJ2-5	TRBV2	CATKTGVETQYF
TRBJ2-1	TRBV5-1	CASSIGQYNEQFF
TRBJ1-6	TRBV5-1	CASSLEGFGNSPLHF
TRBJ1-5	TRBV18	CATSGRTQPQHF
TRBJ1-2	TRBV20-1	CSASDNYGYTF
TRBJ2-2	TRBV5-4	CASSWEEGTGELFF
TRBJ1-2	TRBV6-5	CASSFSRQEPYGYTF
TRBJ2-1	TRBV7-6	CASSLDSGSVSGEQFF
TRBJ1-2	TRBV5-5	CASSLAGYGYTF
TRBJ1-2	TRBV19	CASSDRGGNYGYTF
TRBJ1-2	TRBV12-3/TRBV12-4	CASSFNRGYGYTF
TRBJ2-7	TRBV5-1	CASSSDGNLYEQYF
TRBJ2-3	TRBV3-1/TRBV3-2	CASSQSTGGVDTQYF
TRBJ1-6	TRBV6-5	CASAATANRNSPLHF
TRBJ1-1	TRBV5-1	CASSLTAVRTEAFF
TRBJ2-7	TRBV2	CASSRSGTSGPYEQYF
TRBJ2-1	TRBV18	CASSPMETTYNEQFF
TRBJ1-4	TRBV12-5	CASGFGGYDEKLFF
TRBJ2-1	TRBV5-1	CASSLALSNEQFF
TRBJ1-1	TRBV10-2	CASSDLSPFPEAFF
TRBJ1-2	TRBV5-1	CASSLGASLLVYGYTF
TRBJ2-1	TRBV6-5	CASSYSERSEQFF